This TCR beta chain came from a study of OX40 agonist ivuxolimab in advanced cancers. CDR1 and CDR2 from the germline V gene are SGHTA and FQGTGA. The CDR3 is 15 amino acids. J gave up 8 bases and V 2 bases, and 11 bases lay outside the gene matches. If patients had autoimmune disease history or systemic immunosuppression, they were excluded. Sequencing used immunoSEQ multiplex PCR; TCRdb keeps in-frame clones, though not all of them. The sample contains roughly 98,000 clones, roughly 80% of which appear only once. This specimen was CD4+ or CD8+ T cells sorted from blood, taken in a trial of the OX40 agonist ivuxolimab. This chain connects TRBV7-3 to TRBJ1-2, with 7 bases identical to TRBD1. The receptor's source is an adult with an advanced solid tumor such as melanoma, head and neck, liver or kidney cancer. The CDR3 nucleotides read TGTGCCAGCAGCTTAGGGGCGGACAGGAAGGAAGGCTACACCTTC. Translated, it gives CASSLGADRKEGYTF.